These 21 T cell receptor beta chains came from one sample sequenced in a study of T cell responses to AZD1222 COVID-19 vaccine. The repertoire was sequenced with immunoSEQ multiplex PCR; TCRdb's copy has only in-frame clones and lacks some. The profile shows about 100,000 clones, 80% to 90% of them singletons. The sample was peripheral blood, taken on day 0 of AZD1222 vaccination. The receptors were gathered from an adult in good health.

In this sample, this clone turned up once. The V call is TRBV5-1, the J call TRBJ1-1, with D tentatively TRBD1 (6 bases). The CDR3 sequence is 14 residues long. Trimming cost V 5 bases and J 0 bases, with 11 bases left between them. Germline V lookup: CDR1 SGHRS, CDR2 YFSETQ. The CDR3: CASSPDRMNTEAFF. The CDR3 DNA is TGCGCCAGCAGTCCTGACAGGATGAACACTGAAGCTTTCTTT.

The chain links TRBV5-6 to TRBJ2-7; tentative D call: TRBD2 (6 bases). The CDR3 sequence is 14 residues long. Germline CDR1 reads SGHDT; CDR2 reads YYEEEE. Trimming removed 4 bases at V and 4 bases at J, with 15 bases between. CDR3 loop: CASSGPVRGYEQYF. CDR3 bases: TGTGCCAGCAGCGGGCCTGTTCGGGGGTACGAGCAGTACTTC.

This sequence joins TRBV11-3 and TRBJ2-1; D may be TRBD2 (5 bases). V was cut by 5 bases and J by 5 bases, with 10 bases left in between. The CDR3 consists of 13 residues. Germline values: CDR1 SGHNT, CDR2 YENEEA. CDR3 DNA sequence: TGTGCCAGCAGCGTGGGAGCAAACAATGAGCAGTTCTTC. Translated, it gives CASSVGANNEQFF.

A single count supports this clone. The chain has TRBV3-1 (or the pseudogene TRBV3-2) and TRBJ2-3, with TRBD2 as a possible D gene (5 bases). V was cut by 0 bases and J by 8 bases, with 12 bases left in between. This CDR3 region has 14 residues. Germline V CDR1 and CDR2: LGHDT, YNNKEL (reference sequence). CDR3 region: CASSQDRSAGTQYF. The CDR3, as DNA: TGTGCCAGCAGCCAAGATAGGTCGGCGGGTACGCAGTATTTT.

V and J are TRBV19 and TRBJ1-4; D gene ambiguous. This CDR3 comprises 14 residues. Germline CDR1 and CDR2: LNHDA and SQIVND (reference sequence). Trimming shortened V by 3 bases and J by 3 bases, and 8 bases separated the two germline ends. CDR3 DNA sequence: TGTGCCAGTAGTATTGGGGAGGCTAATGAAAAACTGTTTTTT. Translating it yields CASSIGEANEKLFF.

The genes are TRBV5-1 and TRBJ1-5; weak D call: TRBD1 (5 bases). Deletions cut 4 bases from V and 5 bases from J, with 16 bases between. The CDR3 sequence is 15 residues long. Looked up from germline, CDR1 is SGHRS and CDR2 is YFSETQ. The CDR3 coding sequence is TGCGCCAGCAGCCTGGGGACTTCTCGGGATCAGCCCCAGCATTTT. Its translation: CASSLGTSRDQPQHF.

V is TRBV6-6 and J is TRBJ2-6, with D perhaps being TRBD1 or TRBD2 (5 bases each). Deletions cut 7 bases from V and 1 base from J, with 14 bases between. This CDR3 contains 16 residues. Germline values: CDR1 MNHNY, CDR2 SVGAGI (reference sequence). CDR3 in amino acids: CASTARWGSGANVLTF. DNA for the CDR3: TGTGCCAGCACCGCGAGATGGGGGTCTGGGGCCAACGTCCTGACTTTC.

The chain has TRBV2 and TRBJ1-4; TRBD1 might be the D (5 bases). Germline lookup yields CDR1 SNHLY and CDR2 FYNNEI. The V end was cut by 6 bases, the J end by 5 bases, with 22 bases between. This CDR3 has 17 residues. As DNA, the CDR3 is TGTGCCAGCAGCGCCGGGTCCTCTGCTGGGGGAAATGAAAAACTGTTTTTT. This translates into CASSAGSSAGGNEKLFF.

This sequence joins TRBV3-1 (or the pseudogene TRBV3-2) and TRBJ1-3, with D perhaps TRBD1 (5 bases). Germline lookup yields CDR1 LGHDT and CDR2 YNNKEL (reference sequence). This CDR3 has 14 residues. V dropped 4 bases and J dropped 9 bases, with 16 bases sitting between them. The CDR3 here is CASSLLDGGGTIYF. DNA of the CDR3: TGTGCCAGCAGCCTACTAGACGGGGGTGGCACCATATATTTT.

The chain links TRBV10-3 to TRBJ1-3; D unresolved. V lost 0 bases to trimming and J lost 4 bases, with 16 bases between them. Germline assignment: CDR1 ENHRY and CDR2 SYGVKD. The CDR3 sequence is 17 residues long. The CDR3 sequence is CAISESDPRGSGNTIYF. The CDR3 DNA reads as TGTGCCATCAGTGAGTCCGATCCGCGGGGATCCGGAAACACCATATATTTT.

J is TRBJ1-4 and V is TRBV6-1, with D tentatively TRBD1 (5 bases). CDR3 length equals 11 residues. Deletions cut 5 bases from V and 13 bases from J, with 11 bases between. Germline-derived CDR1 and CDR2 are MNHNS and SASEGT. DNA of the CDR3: TGTGCCAGCAGTTGGACGGGGGGACTGTTTTTT. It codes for CASSWTGGLFF.

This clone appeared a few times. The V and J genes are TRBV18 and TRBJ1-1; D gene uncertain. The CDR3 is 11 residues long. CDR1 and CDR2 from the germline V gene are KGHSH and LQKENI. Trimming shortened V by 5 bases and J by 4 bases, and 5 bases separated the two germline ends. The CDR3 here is CASSGSTEAFF. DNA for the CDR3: TGTGCCAGCTCAGGGAGCACTGAAGCTTTCTTT. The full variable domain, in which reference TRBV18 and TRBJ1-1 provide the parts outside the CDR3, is NAGVMQNPRHLVRRRGQEARLRCSPMKGHSHVYWYRQLPEEGLKFMVYLQKENIIDESGMPKERFSAEFPKEGPSILRIQQVVRGDSAAYFCASSGSTEAFFGQGTRLTVV.

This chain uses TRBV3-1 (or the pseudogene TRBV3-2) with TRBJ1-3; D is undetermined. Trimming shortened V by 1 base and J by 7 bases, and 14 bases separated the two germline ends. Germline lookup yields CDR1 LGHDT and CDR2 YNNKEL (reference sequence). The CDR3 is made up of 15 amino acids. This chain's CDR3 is CASSQASRITNTIYF. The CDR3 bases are TGTGCCAGCAGCCAAGCCAGCAGGATCACGAACACCATATATTTT.

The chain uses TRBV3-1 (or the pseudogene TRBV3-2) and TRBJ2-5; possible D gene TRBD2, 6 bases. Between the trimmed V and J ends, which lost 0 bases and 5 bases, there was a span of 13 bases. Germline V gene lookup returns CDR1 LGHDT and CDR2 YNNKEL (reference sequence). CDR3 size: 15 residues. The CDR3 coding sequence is TGTGCCAGCAGCCAAGATCGACTAGTTCGGGAGACCCAGTACTTC. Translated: CASSQDRLVRETQYF.

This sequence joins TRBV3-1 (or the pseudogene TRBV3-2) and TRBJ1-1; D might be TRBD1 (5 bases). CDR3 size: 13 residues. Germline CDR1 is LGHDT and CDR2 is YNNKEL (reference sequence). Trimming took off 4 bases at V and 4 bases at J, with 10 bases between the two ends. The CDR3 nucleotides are TGTGCCAGCAGCCCAGGTCAGGGCACTGAAGCTTTCTTT. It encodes CASSPGQGTEAFF.

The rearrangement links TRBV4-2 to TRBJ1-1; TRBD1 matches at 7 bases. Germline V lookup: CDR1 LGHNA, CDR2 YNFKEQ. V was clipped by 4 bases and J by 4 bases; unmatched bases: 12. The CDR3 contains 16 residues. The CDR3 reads CASSLNDREWGTEAFF. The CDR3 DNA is TGTGCCAGCAGCCTGAACGACAGGGAGTGGGGCACTGAAGCTTTCTTT.

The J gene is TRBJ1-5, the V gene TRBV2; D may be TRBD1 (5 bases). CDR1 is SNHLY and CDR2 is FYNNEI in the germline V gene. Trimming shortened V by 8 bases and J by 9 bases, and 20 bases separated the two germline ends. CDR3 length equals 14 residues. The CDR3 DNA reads TGTGCCAGCTGGGCGGACAAGGCCATAGGGCCCCAGCATTTT. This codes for CASWADKAIGPQHF.

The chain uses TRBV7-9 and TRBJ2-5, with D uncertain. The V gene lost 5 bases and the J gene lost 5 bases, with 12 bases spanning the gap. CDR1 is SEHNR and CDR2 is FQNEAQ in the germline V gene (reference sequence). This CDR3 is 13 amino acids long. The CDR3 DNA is TGTGCCAGCAGCCTCCAGAGGATGGAGACCCAGTACTTC. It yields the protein CASSLQRMETQYF. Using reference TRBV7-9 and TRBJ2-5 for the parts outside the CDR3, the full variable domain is DTGVSQNPRHKITKRGQNVTFRCDPISEHNRLYWYRQTLGQGPEFLTYFQNEAQLEKSRLLSDRFSAERPKGSFSTLEIQRTEQGDSAMYLCASSLQRMETQYFGPGTRLLVL.

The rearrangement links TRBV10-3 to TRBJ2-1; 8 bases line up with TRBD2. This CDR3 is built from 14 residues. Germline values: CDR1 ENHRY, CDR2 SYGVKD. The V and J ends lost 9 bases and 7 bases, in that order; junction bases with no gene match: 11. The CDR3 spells CAMWSGGGRNEQFF. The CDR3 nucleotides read TGTGCCATGTGGTCGGGCGGGGGGAGAAATGAGCAGTTCTTC.

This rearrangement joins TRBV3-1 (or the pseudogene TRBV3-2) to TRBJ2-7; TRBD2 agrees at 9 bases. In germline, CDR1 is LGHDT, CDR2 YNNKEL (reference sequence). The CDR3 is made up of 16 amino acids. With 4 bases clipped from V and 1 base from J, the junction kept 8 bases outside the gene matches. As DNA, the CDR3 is TGTGCCAGCAGCCGACTTAGCGGGAGTGGGTCCTACGAGCAGTACTTC. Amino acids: CASSRLSGSGSYEQYF.

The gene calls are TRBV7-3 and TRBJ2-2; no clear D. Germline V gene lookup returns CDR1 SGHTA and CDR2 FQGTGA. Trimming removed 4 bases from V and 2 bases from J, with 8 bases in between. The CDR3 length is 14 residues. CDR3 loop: CASSSEPNTGELFF. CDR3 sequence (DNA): TGTGCCAGCAGCTCCGAGCCTAACACCGGGGAGCTGTTTTTT.